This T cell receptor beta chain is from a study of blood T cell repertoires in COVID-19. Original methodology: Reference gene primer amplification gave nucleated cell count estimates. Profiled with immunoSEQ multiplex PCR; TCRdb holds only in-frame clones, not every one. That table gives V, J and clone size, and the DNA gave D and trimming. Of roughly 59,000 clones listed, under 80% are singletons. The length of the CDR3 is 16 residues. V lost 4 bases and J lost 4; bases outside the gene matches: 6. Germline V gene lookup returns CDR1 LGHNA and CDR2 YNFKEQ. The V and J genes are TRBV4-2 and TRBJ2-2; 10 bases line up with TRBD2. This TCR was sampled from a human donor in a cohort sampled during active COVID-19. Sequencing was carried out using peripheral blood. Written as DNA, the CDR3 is TGTGCCAGCAGCCCTCTAGCGGGAGATGTCACCGGGGAGCTGTTTTTT. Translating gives CASSPLAGDVTGELFF.